Sequencing of this T cell receptor beta chain was carried out in a study of blood T cell repertoires in COVID-19 (dated by TCRdb to about 2020). A note on the overall study: Samples covering the acute and convalescent phases of COVID-19 were provided by collaborators in the United States, Italy and Spain. The prospective study material was composed of cDNA or gDNA derived from T cells, B-cell-depleted T cells, or PBMCs. Deeply sampled blood TCRbeta repertoires from subjects exposed to, actively infected with, or recovered from COVID-19 were included in the dataset. The repertoires were made available in a free public database intended to serve as a resource for research on the immune response to SARS-CoV-2. Samples came from the ongoing ImmuneRACE study (first 160 participants) plus 1,254 subjects from 6 global collaborators. Nearly every sample came with metadata listing a de-identified subject ID, COVID-19 status, age in years and sex. Where available, HLA class I and class II types were obtained from metadata supplied by the sample provider rather than from assay-based typing.

Worth noting for this clone: Its antigen is unknown. Per-nucleotide qualities are absent, and no much larger clonotype sits a single base away.

The cysteine opens and the phenylalanine closes a CDR3 of 15 amino acids. Only CDR3 DNA is held: 45 bases, read in frame from base 1. According to the germline V gene, CDR1 reads SGHTA and CDR2 reads FQGNSA. Here V drops 5 bases and J drops 4 bases, and the junction holds 2 bases not matched to any gene. Each collaborating institution followed its own protocols to collect whole blood in K2EDTA tubes. Collaborator samples were shipped for TCRbeta analysis as frozen whole blood, isolated PBMCs, or DNA extracted from either sample type. TCRbeta CDR3 regions were amplified from genomic DNA by means of the immunoSEQ Assay, a bias-controlled multiplex PCR. In the paper's pipeline: The number of nucleated cells in each sample was estimated by amplification of reference gene primers within the assay. To quantify the absolute abundance of each unique TCRbeta CDR3 rearrangement, sequence reads were collapsed and filtered. For each sample, productive Simpson clonality was calculated as the square root of Simpson's diversity index across productive rearrangements. TCRdb took over this immuneACCESS table, retaining in-frame rearrangements with V and J assigned. Such tables are incomplete; in checked studies, under half of the missing clones stem from an unresolved V gene, and the remainder is unexplained. That table furnishes V, J and clone size, whereas the DNA furnished D and trimming. This sample is represented by approximately 97,000 clones; less than 90% of them were singletons. Over 15% of the sample lies in the top ten.

General findings and caveats noted by the study authors: The quantity of clinical and demographic metadata differed by source and by participant and was supplied without curation.

The sample was peripheral blood. The chain couples TRBV7-2 to TRBJ2-1, with TRBD2 identical over 13 junction bases. This TCR was recovered from a woman of 80 years or more with acute or convalescent COVID-19. Here is the DNA: TGTGCCAGCAGCCTGACTAGCGGGGGGTACAATGAGCAGTTCTTC. Its amino acids are CASSLTSGGYNEQFF.